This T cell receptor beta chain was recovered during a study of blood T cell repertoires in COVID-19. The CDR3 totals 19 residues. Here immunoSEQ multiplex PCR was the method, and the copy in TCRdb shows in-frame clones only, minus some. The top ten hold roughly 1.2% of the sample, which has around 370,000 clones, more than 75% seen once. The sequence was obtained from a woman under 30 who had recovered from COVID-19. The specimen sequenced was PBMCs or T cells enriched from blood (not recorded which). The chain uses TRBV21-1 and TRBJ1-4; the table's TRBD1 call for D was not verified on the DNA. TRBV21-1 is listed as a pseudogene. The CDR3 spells CASSIITPGQGGNNEKLFF. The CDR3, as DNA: TGTGCCAGCAGCATAATAACCCCGGGACAGGGGGGAAATAATGAAAAACTGTTTTTT.